This record covers a single T cell receptor beta chain. Its antigen remains unidentified. Cryopreserved PBMC numbered roughly 0.85-10 million per sample before DNA extraction. It was version v3.0 of the immunoSEQ assay that was run at survey level. Per-sample sequencing targets were about 40,000-55,000 T-cell genomes. Repertoires were generated with immunoSEQ multiplex PCR, while TCRdb's copy carries only in-frame clones and drops some. The repertoire holds around 23,000 clones, with about 86% as singletons. V was clipped by 4 bases and J by 2 bases; unmatched bases: 8. The CDR3 covers 16 residues. Germline loops: CDR1 SGHDT, CDR2 YYEEEE. The data were obtained in a study of long-term antiretroviral therapy in people with HIV. Broader study findings: It was observed that HIV repertoires exhibited narrower CDR3 length ranges than controls. Nothing was known about ART adherence, viral resistance or changes in therapy.

The specimen was unsorted PBMCs, collected at the start of antiretroviral therapy, before treatment. This sequence was found in a woman aged 18-29 years with HIV. The rearrangement uses TRBV5-6 and TRBJ2-1; 8 nucleotides agree with TRBD1. Written as DNA, the CDR3 is TGTGCCAGCAGCGACGGGGACAGGAGGGCCTACAATGAGCAGTTCTTC. Its translation: CASSDGDRRAYNEQFF.